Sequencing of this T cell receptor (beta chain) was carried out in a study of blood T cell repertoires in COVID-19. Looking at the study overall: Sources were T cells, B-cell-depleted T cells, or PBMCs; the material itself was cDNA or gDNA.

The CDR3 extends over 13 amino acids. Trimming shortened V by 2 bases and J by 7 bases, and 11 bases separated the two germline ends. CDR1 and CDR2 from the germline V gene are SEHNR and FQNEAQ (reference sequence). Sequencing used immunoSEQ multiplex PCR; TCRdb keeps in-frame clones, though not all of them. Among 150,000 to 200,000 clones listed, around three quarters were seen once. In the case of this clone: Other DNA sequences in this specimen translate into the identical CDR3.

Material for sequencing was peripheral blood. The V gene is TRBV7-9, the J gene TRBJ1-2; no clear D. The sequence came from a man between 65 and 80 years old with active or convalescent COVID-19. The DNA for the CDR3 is TGTGCCAGCAGCTTACAAGGAGGAACTGGCTACACCTTC. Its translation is CASSLQGGTGYTF.